This is a list of T cell receptor beta chains from one sample in a study of blood T cell repertoires in COVID-19. Here immunoSEQ multiplex PCR was the method, and the copy in TCRdb shows in-frame clones only, minus some. The sample holds about 280,000 clones, 88% seen once. The sequenced sample was peripheral blood. The receptors here all came from a young man with active or convalescent COVID-19. Each CDR3 is given with its conserved first and last residue. D genes are given only for firm matches. Clone size, where shown, is once, few, many, or a class for clones that have expanded.

>-|-|TRBV3-1/TRBV3-2|TRBJ1-2
TGTGCCAGCAGCCAAGCGGGGTTCGACGGCTACACCTTC
CASSQAGFDGYTF
>-|TRBD2|TRBV2|TRBJ2-5
TGTGCCAGCGGGGACTTAGGACTAGCGGAAGTAGAGACCCAGTACTTC
CASGDLGLAEVETQYF
>-|TRBD1|TRBV7-9|TRBJ2-5
TGTGCCAGCAGCGTACGGGACAGGGTTTATTCCCAGTACTTC
CASSVRDRVYSQYF
>-|-|TRBV6-1|TRBJ1-6
TGTGCCAGCAGTGAACAGGGGAATTCACCCCTCCACTTT
CASSEQGNSPLHF
>-|-|TRBV21-1|TRBJ1-5
TGTGCCAGCAGCAAGGAGGCCGAGACGTATAGCAATCAGCCCCAGCATTTT
CASSKEAETYSNQPQHF
>-|-|TRBV9|TRBJ1-2
TGTGCCAGCAGCGGAGGACAGAGGGCGCCCGCTAACTATGGCTACACCTTC
CASSGGQRAPANYGYTF
>-|-|TRBV2|TRBJ1-2
TGTGCCAGGACTCCCGGGAACTATGGCTACACCTTC
CARTPGNYGYTF
>-|TRBD1|TRBV9|TRBJ2-1
TGTGCCAGCAGCGCGACGACAGGGATCAATGAGCAGTTCTTC
CASSATTGINEQFF
>-|TRBD1|TRBV4-1|TRBJ2-7
TGCGCCAGCAGCCAACCAAACAGGGGGCAATACGAGCAGTACTTC
CASSQPNRGQYEQYF
>-|-|TRBV19|TRBJ1-1
TGTGCCAGTAGTATGAGGCAGAACACTGAAGCTTTCTTT
CASSMRQNTEAFF
>once|TRBD2|TRBV7-2|TRBJ2-1
TGTGCCAGCAGCTTCGGAGCGGGGGGCCTACTTTCCTACAATGAGCAGTTCTTC
CASSFGAGGLLSYNEQFF
>once|TRBD1|TRBV19|TRBJ2-7
TGTGCCAGTAGTACAGCAGGACAGGGGGCCTACGAGCAGTACTTC
CASSTAGQGAYEQYF
>-|-|TRBV5-6|TRBJ2-3
TGTGCCAGCAGCTTGGGAGCCCTTGCAGATACGCAGTATTTT
CASSLGALADTQYF
>-|TRBD1|TRBV7-2|TRBJ2-7
TGTGCCAGCAGCTTCGACAGGGGGGGGTCCTACGAGCAGTACTTC
CASSFDRGGSYEQYF
>-|-|TRBV5-1|TRBJ1-2
TGCGCCAGCAGCTTGGCCAAGGGGAACTATGGCTACACCTTC
CASSLAKGNYGYTF
>once|-|TRBV10-3|TRBJ2-6
TGTGCCATCAGTGAGTCGGCTTCCTACGTCCTGACTTTC
CAISESASYVLTF
>-|-|TRBV29-1|TRBJ2-5
TGCAGCGTTGAGGCCCTGAAGAGGCGGGGGCCCCAAGAGACCCAGTACTTC
CSVEALKRRGPQETQYF
>-|-|TRBV7-8|TRBJ1-2
TGTGCCAGCAGCTTAGTGGGAGGGAGCAACTATGGCTACACCTTC
CASSLVGGSNYGYTF
>-|-|TRBV28|TRBJ1-4
TGTGCCAGCAGTTTGACAGCGATTAATGAAAAACTGTTTTTT
CASSLTAINEKLFF
>-|TRBD1|TRBV4-1|TRBJ1-1
TGCGCCAGCAGTCATCAAGGGACAGGGGAGAACACTGAAGCTTTCTTT
CASSHQGTGENTEAFF
>-|-|TRBV3-1/TRBV3-2|TRBJ2-7
TGTGCCAGCAGCCACAGGGGCTCCTACGAGCAGTACTTC
CASSHRGSYEQYF
>-|-|TRBV18|TRBJ1-2
TGTGCCAGCTCACCTAAATCCGGGAGCTGGGAAGGCTACACCTTC
CASSPKSGSWEGYTF
>-|TRBD2|TRBV2|TRBJ2-7
TGTGCCAGCAGGCGACTAGCAGGGGAGCAGTACTTC
CASRRLAGEQYF
>-|TRBD1|TRBV10-3|TRBJ2-5
TGTGCCATCAGTGAAATTGACAGGGACGAGGAGACCCAGTACTTC
CAISEIDRDEETQYF
>-|-|TRBV27|TRBJ1-1
TGTGCCAGCAGTTTAAAGGGGTCCACTGAAGCTTTCTTT
CASSLKGSTEAFF
>once|TRBD1|TRBV7-2|TRBJ1-2
TGTGCCAGCAGCTTAAGGGACAGGGGATCAGTTTACTATGGCTACACCTTC
CASSLRDRGSVYYGYTF
>-|TRBD1|TRBV4-3|TRBJ1-3
TGCGCCAGCAGCCCGGGACAGGGATTTGGAAACACCATATATTTT
CASSPGQGFGNTIYF
>few|-|TRBV9|TRBJ1-5
TGTGCCAGCAGCGTAGGCGTTAGCAATCAGCCCCAGCATTTT
CASSVGVSNQPQHF
>-|TRBD1|TRBV4-3|TRBJ1-5
TGCGCCAGCAGCCACCACCGGGACAGGGGGCAGAATCAGCCCCAGCATTTT
CASSHHRDRGQNQPQHF
>-|-|TRBV18|TRBJ1-5
TGTGCCAGCTCGAGGAGGGGATATAGCAATCAGCCCCAGCATTTT
CASSRRGYSNQPQHF
>-|-|TRBV7-2|TRBJ2-7
TGTGCCAGCAGCTCCAGAGACTTGGAACCCTACGAGCAGTACTTC
CASSSRDLEPYEQYF
>-|-|TRBV27|TRBJ2-7
TGTGCCAGCAGTTTAATACAGGGTCCCCACGAGCAGTACTTC
CASSLIQGPHEQYF
>-|-|TRBV6-2/TRBV6-3|TRBJ2-5
TGTGCCAGCAGTTTTGCGACTAGATCCCAAGAGACCCAGTACTTC
CASSFATRSQETQYF
>-|TRBD2|TRBV9|TRBJ2-1
TGTGCCAGCAGCGTCTCAGGACTAGCGGGGGTGAATGAGCAGTTCTTC
CASSVSGLAGVNEQFF
>-|-|TRBV2|TRBJ1-2
TGTGCCAGCAGTGAAGGCAGGCTTAACTATGGCTACACCTTC
CASSEGRLNYGYTF
>-|TRBD1|TRBV11-2|TRBJ2-1
TGTGCCAGCAGCTCGGCACCGGGACAGGGCAACAATGAGCAGTTCTTC
CASSSAPGQGNNEQFF
>-|-|TRBV5-4|TRBJ1-4
TGTGCCAGCAGCTTGGTCCCGAATGAAAAACTGTTTTTT
CASSLVPNEKLFF
>-|TRBD1|TRBV2|TRBJ1-6
TGTGCCAGCACCCTGGACAGGGGGCGCGTACCCCTCCACTTT
CASTLDRGRVPLHF